The 3 T cell receptor beta chains reported below all come from one sample, sequenced in a study of OX40 agonist ivuxolimab in advanced cancers. Profiled with immunoSEQ multiplex PCR; TCRdb holds only in-frame clones, not every one. The data contain 70,000 to 90,000 clones, roughly nine tenths of them singletons. The specimen was CD4+ or CD8+ T cells sorted from blood, collected in a trial of the OX40 agonist ivuxolimab. The receptors stem from an adult with an advanced solid tumor such as melanoma, head and neck, liver or kidney cancer.

The rearrangement joins TRBV6-4 to TRBJ2-3, with D possibly being TRBD2 (5 bases). The CDR3 runs 15 residues. Trimming left V 6 bases short and J 0 bases short, with 13 bases between. CDR1 is MRHNA, CDR2 SNTAGT, per germline. DNA for the CDR3: TGTGCCAGCAGCGACGGAGGTTCTAGCACAGATACGCAGTATTTT. It specifies CASSDGGSSTDTQYF.

The genes are TRBV6-4 and TRBJ2-1; D might be TRBD2 (6 bases). Germline lookup yields CDR1 MRHNA and CDR2 SNTAGT. This CDR3 has 15 amino acids. Trimming stripped 0 bases from V and 0 bases from J, with 6 bases between. The CDR3, as DNA: TGTGCCAGCAGTGACTCAGCGGGCTCCTACAATGAGCAGTTCTTC. Its protein is CASSDSAGSYNEQFF.

Points on this clone: An end of the junction differs from the germline gene, which may be a read error. The V and J genes are TRBV7-7 and TRBJ2-7; perhaps TRBD2 as D (5 bases). Germline CDR1 SSHAT, CDR2 FNYEAQ (reference sequence). CDR3 size: 14 residues. The CDR3 nucleotides read TGTGCTAGCAGCTTGTGGGAGTCGGGCTACGAGCAGTACTTC. It codes for CASSLWESGYEQYF.